This T cell receptor (beta chain) stems from a study of cytomegalovirus exposure and HLA in healthy donors. Across the whole study: In terms of ancestry, the Caucasian-associated cluster contained around four fifths of the approximately 420 genotyped donors.

Germline V gene sequence: CDR1 SGHTA, CDR2 FQGTGA. The V and J ends lost 6 bases and 5 bases respectively, with 13 bases between them. The CDR3 spans 13 residues. The primer mix had 60 Vbeta and 13 Jbeta primers. The data were produced by immunoSEQ multiplex PCR, yet TCRdb's version contains in-frame clones alone and is incomplete. Of some 160,000 clones listed, around four fifths were seen once; the top ten hold approximately 1.5%. This clone showed up just a few times. This receptor was identified in a male donor in good health and CMV-seronegative. V gene TRBV7-3 combines with J gene TRBJ1-1, with a possible D match to TRBD1 (6 bases). Sequenced material: PBMCs. Here the CDR3 DNA reads TGTGCCAGCAGTACAGGGATGGGGACTGAAGCTTTCTTT. It specifies CASSTGMGTEAFF.